What follows are 20 T cell receptor beta chains derived from one specimen sequenced in a study of T-cell memory formation after mild COVID-19. TCRdb re-derived calls from the 5' RACE reads in MiXCR, one entry per CDR3 protein. The sample carries about 160,000 distinct CDR3 sequences, roughly 28% recorded once. The sample taken for sequencing was PBMCs or a T cell subset sorted from them (not recorded which). These receptors were obtained from an adult woman who had mild COVID-19 (a few samples of this study predate the infection). Cell type and time point are not known.

The V gene is TRBV29-1, the J gene TRBJ2-1, with D maybe TRBD2 (6 bases). This CDR3 contains 13 residues. Germline lookup yields CDR1 SQVTM and CDR2 ANQGSEA. V lost 4 bases to trimming and J lost 8 bases, with 15 bases between them. CDR3 loop: CSVGRVLGDEQFF. CDR3 nucleotides: TGCAGCGTTGGGAGGGTCCTTGGGGATGAGCAGTTCTTC.

V and J are TRBV19 and TRBJ1-5; 8 bases align to TRBD1. Looked up from germline, CDR1 is LNHDA and CDR2 is SQIVND (reference sequence). V shed 3 bases and J 6 bases; nucleotides not matched to a gene: 13. This CDR3 region has 17 residues. The CDR3 sequence: CASSIPWTGMASQPQHF. The CDR3 coding sequence is TGTGCCAGTAGTATTCCCTGGACAGGGATGGCCAGTCAGCCCCAGCATTTT.

This chain links TRBV12-3 or TRBV12-4 with TRBJ2-3; unclear D gene. CDR3 size: 14 residues. The V end was cut by 6 bases, the J end by 1 base, with 11 bases between. CDR3: CASRVDTRTDTQYF. In DNA, the CDR3 is TGTGCCAGCAGAGTTGACACCCGCACAGATACGCAGTATTTT.

This clonotype has a handful of counts. This chain connects TRBV20-1 to TRBJ2-5; D may be TRBD1 (6 bases). The V gene lost 3 bases and the J gene lost 7 bases, with 12 bases spanning the gap. Germline lookup yields CDR1 DFQATT and CDR2 SNEGSKA (reference sequence). This CDR3 comprises 12 residues. The CDR3 nucleotides read TGCAGTGCTAGTGAGGGGGTGAGGACCCAGTACTTC. This codes for CSASEGVRTQYF.

V is TRBV11-3 and J is TRBJ2-7; 11 bases align to TRBD1. This CDR3 region has 19 residues. Germline trimming cut 4 bases from V and 0 bases from J; bases unmatched to any gene: 14. The germline V gene encodes CDR1 SGHNT and CDR2 YENEEA. The CDR3 DNA reads TGTGCCAGCAGCTCTCACCCCGGGACAGGGGGTATGAGCTCCTACGAGCAGTACTTC. Amino acids: CASSSHPGTGGMSSYEQYF.

The CDR3 bases are TGTGCCAGCAGCGCCCCAGTTGGGCCGCCCTATGGCTACACCTTC. Its translation is CASSAPVGPPYGYTF. The V gene is TRBV9, the J gene TRBJ1-2; D gene uncertain. With 3 bases removed from V and 4 bases from J, the gap between germline ends came to 16 bases. Per germline, CDR1 SGDLS and CDR2 YYNGEE. This CDR3 has 15 residues.

The chain links TRBV27 to TRBJ1-1; 7 positions match TRBD1. Per germline, CDR1 MNHEY and CDR2 SMNVEV (reference sequence). V lost 5 bases to trimming and J lost 4 bases; unmatched junction nucleotides: 10. This CDR3 contains 15 residues. Written as DNA, the CDR3 is TGTGCCAGCAGTGTAAGACAGGGCTTAGCCACTGAAGCTTTCTTT. This sequence encodes CASSVRQGLATEAFF.

The chain has TRBV29-1 and TRBJ2-6, with a weak D call TRBD1 (6 bases). The V end was cut by 3 bases, the J end by 0 bases, with 12 bases between. The germline gives CDR1 SQVTM, CDR2 ANQGSEA. The CDR3 consists of 16 residues. CDR3 bases: TGCAGCGTTGAGACAGGCAAGACCTCTGGGGCCAACGTCCTGACTTTC. Residues: CSVETGKTSGANVLTF.

The sample holds a few counts of this clonotype. J is TRBJ2-1 and V is TRBV5-4, with 13 nucleotides matching TRBD2. CDR1 SGHNT and CDR2 YYREEE come from the germline V gene (reference sequence). The CDR3 spans 15 residues. V shed 5 bases, J shed 6 bases, and the junction held 5 bases outside the gene matches. The CDR3 sequence is CASRSGLAGLNEQFF. DNA of the CDR3: TGTGCCAGCAGGTCGGGACTAGCGGGGCTCAATGAGCAGTTCTTC.

The gene calls are TRBV27 and TRBJ2-2; D is unresolved. CDR3 length: 15 amino acids. V lost 1 base and J 5 bases, leaving 11 bases between the germline ends. Germline CDR1 reads MNHEY; CDR2 reads SMNVEV (reference sequence). The CDR3 protein is CASSLFSPRTGELFF. As DNA, the CDR3 is TGTGCCAGCAGTTTATTCAGCCCTAGGACCGGGGAGCTGTTTTTT.

V gene TRBV11-2 combines with J gene TRBJ2-2; 9 nucleotides match TRBD2. Germline CDR1 SGHAT, CDR2 FQNNGV. The CDR3 loop spans 18 amino acids. V lost 1 base, J lost 7 bases, and 13 bases stayed unmatched. DNA for the CDR3: TGTGCCAGCAGCTTAGCAGTCGCGGGAGGGCCCAATGACGGGGAGCTGTTTTTT. Translation: CASSLAVAGGPNDGELFF.

This chain connects TRBV7-9 to TRBJ2-2, with TRBD1 matching 10 bases. Looked up from germline, CDR1 is SEHNR and CDR2 is FQNEAQ (reference sequence). CDR3 length: 17 amino acids. Unmatched junction bases numbered 3, after V lost 0 bases and J lost 2 bases. In DNA, the CDR3 is TGTGCCAGCAGCTTAGCCTGGACAGGGGGAAACACCGGGGAGCTGTTTTTT. Residues: CASSLAWTGGNTGELFF.

The CDR3 region has the DNA TGTGCCAGCAGCTCCTTAGCGGGAGCCTACAATGAGCAGTTCTTC. This gives the protein CASSSLAGAYNEQFF. The chain combines TRBV7-2 with TRBJ2-1; 9 nucleotides match TRBD2. Per the germline V gene, CDR1 is SGHTA and CDR2 is FQGNSA. J gave up 2 bases and V 4 bases, and 3 bases lay outside the gene matches. The CDR3 extends over 15 amino acids.

This clonotype occurred a few times. This chain connects TRBV29-1 to TRBJ1-4; a weak D match, TRBD1 (5 bases). Germline V CDR1 and CDR2: SQVTM, ANQGSEA. The CDR3 runs 13 residues. V lost 7 bases and J 7 bases, leaving 16 bases between the germline ends. In nucleotides, the CDR3 is TGCAGCGGGGGGACGGCCGCAGGTGAAAAACTGTTTTTT. Its translation: CSGGTAAGEKLFF.

This chain connects TRBV27 to TRBJ1-5, with D possibly matching TRBD1 (5 bases). Germline V gene sequence: CDR1 MNHEY, CDR2 SMNVEV (reference sequence). V gave up 5 bases and J gave up 4 bases, with 15 bases separating them. CDR3 length: 15 residues. The CDR3 nucleotides read TGTGCCAGCAGTCCCAACGGGGGACCAAATCAGCCCCAGCATTTT. It encodes CASSPNGGPNQPQHF.

The genes are TRBV18 and TRBJ1-1; D uncertain. The germline CDR1 and CDR2 sequences are KGHSH and LQKENI. V was pared by 3 bases and J by 1 base, with 6 bases between. The CDR3 loop spans 13 amino acids. The CDR3 reads CASSPQENTEAFF. CDR3 DNA sequence: TGTGCCAGCTCACCCCAGGAGAACACTGAAGCTTTCTTT.

This clonotype was seen a handful of times. The J gene is TRBJ2-6, the V gene TRBV12-3 or TRBV12-4; 12 nucleotides agree with TRBD1. The J segment lost 4 bases and the V segment lost 5 bases, leaving 9 bases of the junction unmatched. The CDR3 runs 18 residues. The CDR3 here is CASSLPGQGARGANVLTF. The CDR3 DNA reads as TGTGCCAGCAGTCTCCCGGGACAGGGGGCGCGGGGGGCCAACGTCCTGACTTTC.

The chain has TRBV21-1 and TRBJ1-1; the tabulated D call, TRBD1, remains unverified against the DNA. TRBV21-1 is listed as a pseudogene. The CDR3 contains 15 residues. CDR3 loop: CASSKRVRTGAEAFF. The CDR3 nucleotides read TGTGCCAGCAGCAAAAGGGTCCGGACAGGAGCTGAAGCTTTCTTT.

The rearrangement links TRBV25-1 to TRBJ2-7, with D maybe TRBD2 (6 bases). The germline V and J ends were trimmed by 5 bases and 1 base, with 15 bases remaining between them. CDR1 is MGHDK and CDR2 is SYGVNS in the germline V gene. This CDR3 comprises 15 residues. The CDR3 reads CASSPWRDGSYEQYF. In nucleotides, the CDR3 is TGTGCCAGCAGTCCCTGGAGGGACGGATCCTACGAGCAGTACTTC.

The V call is TRBV11-2, the J call TRBJ2-7, with D tentatively TRBD2 (6 bases). This CDR3 is 13 amino acids long. Trimming took off 7 bases at V and 0 bases at J, with 10 bases between the two ends. Germline assignment: CDR1 SGHAT and CDR2 FQNNGV. In DNA, the CDR3 is TGTGCCAGCAAGAATAGCGGCTCCTACGAGCAGTACTTC. It is translated as CASKNSGSYEQYF. Filled out from reference TRBV11-2 and TRBJ2-7, the complete variable domain reads EAGVAQSPRYKIIEKRQSVAFWCNPISGHATLYWYQQILGQGPKLLIQFQNNGVVDDSQLPKDRFSAERLKGVDSTLKIQPAKLEDSAVYLCASKNSGSYEQYFGPGTRLTVT.